A selection of T cell receptor beta chains follows, all from one sample in a study of T cell responses to AZD1222 COVID-19 vaccine. Generated by immunoSEQ multiplex PCR, the TCRdb table keeps only in-frame clones and is missing some. This sample has 150,000 to 200,000 clones, with over 80% found just once. The sample in question was peripheral blood, obtained on day 0 of AZD1222 vaccination. The receptors were sampled from an adult in good health. Both conserved end residues are part of each CDR3. Fields, in order: clone size, D gene, V gene, J gene, CDR3 protein, CDR3 DNA. A D gene is named only where the DNA matches it firmly. Size is stated for part of the rows, as once, few or many counts, or as a class when the clone is expanded.

few	-	TRBV27	TRBJ2-2	CASSLLSGTGELFF	TGTGCCAGCAGTTTATTGTCTGGGACCGGGGAGCTGTTTTTT
-	-	TRBV18	TRBJ1-3	CASSRTQGTGNTIYF	TGTGCCAGCTCTCGCACGCAGGGTACTGGAAACACCATATATTTT
-	TRBD2	TRBV5-1	TRBJ2-2	CASSPEGSGRTGELFF	TGCGCCAGCAGCCCCGAGGGTAGCGGGCGGACCGGGGAGCTGTTTTTT
-	TRBD1	TRBV30	TRBJ1-2	CAWRGDRGDYGYTF	TGTGCCTGGAGAGGGGACAGGGGTGACTATGGCTACACCTTC
-	-	TRBV4-3	TRBJ2-7	CASSQALVGQVTAYEQYF	TGCGCCAGCAGCCAAGCCCTCGTCGGGCAGGTCACGGCCTACGAGCAGTACTTC
-	-	TRBV29-1	TRBJ1-1	CSVHQGTEAFF	TGCAGCGTCCATCAGGGCACTGAAGCTTTCTTT
-	TRBD1	TRBV6-5	TRBJ1-6	CASSLHGTDYNSPLHF	TGTGCCAGCAGTTTGCATGGGACAGATTATAATTCACCCCTCCACTTT
-	TRBD1	TRBV6-5	TRBJ2-7	CATKPGQDYEQYF	TGTGCCACCAAACCGGGACAGGACTACGAGCAGTACTTC
-	TRBD1	TRBV20-1	TRBJ2-3	CSATTGAAQYF	TGCAGTGCTACTACAGGGGCTGCGCAGTATTTT
-	-	TRBV2	TRBJ1-4	CASRGFANEKLFF	TGTGCCAGCAGGGGGTTCGCTAATGAAAAACTGTTTTTT
-	-	TRBV4-1	TRBJ2-7	CASSQETDTYEQYF	TGCGCCAGCAGCCAAGAGACGGATACCTACGAGCAGTACTTC
-	-	TRBV5-6	TRBJ1-1	CASSLIGRNTEAFF	TGTGCCAGCAGCTTGATTGGCAGGAACACTGAAGCTTTCTTT
-	-	TRBV7-9	TRBJ1-1	CASSSPGLGTEAFF	TGTGCCAGCAGCTCCCCAGGGTTGGGCACTGAAGCTTTCTTT
few	TRBD1	TRBV7-8	TRBJ1-6	CASSDRRTGGWALHF	TGTGCCAGCAGCGACAGACGGACAGGAGGTTGGGCCCTCCACTTT
once	-	TRBV5-4	TRBJ1-5	CASSLGGGQDQPQHF	TGTGCCAGCAGCTTGGGTGGGGGGCAGGATCAGCCCCAGCATTTT
-	-	TRBV28	TRBJ2-7	CASFGQSYEQYF	TGTGCCAGTTTCGGACAGTCCTACGAGCAGTACTTC
-	-	TRBV10-3	TRBJ1-6	CAISDLPPLHF	TGTGCCATCAGTGATTTACCACCCCTCCACTTT
once	-	TRBV5-1	TRBJ1-1	CASSPIWGANTEAFF	TGCGCCAGCAGCCCCATCTGGGGGGCGAACACTGAAGCTTTCTTT
-	-	TRBV5-1	TRBJ1-1	CASSSGQEAFF	TGCGCCAGCAGCTCCGGACAGGAAGCTTTCTTT
once	TRBD1	TRBV6-5	TRBJ2-7	CASSYQGQSYEQYF	TGTGCCAGCAGTTACCAGGGACAGTCCTACGAGCAGTACTTC
-	-	TRBV30	TRBJ2-5	CARPLNSGEETQYF	TGTGCCCGACCTCTTAATAGCGGAGAAGAGACCCAGTACTTC
-	-	TRBV19	TRBJ1-6	CASSIVGFDDNSPLHF	TGTGCCAGTAGTATAGTAGGGTTCGACGATAATTCACCCCTCCACTTT
once	-	TRBV2	TRBJ1-5	CASTTGNQPQHF	TGTGCCAGCACCACAGGTAATCAGCCCCAGCATTTT
-	-	TRBV21-1	TRBJ1-1	CASDYPGFSYTEAFF	TGTGCCAGCGACTACCCAGGGTTTTCGTACACTGAAGCTTTCTTT
-	-	TRBV27	TRBJ1-6	CASSLGPENSPLHF	TGTGCCAGCAGCCTTGGACCGGAAAATTCACCCCTCCACTTT
-	-	TRBV12-3/TRBV12-4	TRBJ1-1	CASSRTEGTEAFF	TGTGCCAGCAGTCGCACGGAGGGGACTGAAGCTTTCTTT
-	-	TRBV7-2	TRBJ1-1	CASSLEGLNTEAFF	TGTGCCAGCAGCTTAGAGGGCTTAAACACTGAAGCTTTCTTT
once	-	TRBV9	TRBJ2-7	CASSAACYEQYF	TGTGCCAGCAGCGCCGCCTGCTACGAGCAGTACTTC
-	-	TRBV19	TRBJ2-2	CASRIQGLRDSTGELFF	TGTGCCAGTAGAATACAGGGATTAAGAGACAGCACCGGGGAGCTGTTTTTT